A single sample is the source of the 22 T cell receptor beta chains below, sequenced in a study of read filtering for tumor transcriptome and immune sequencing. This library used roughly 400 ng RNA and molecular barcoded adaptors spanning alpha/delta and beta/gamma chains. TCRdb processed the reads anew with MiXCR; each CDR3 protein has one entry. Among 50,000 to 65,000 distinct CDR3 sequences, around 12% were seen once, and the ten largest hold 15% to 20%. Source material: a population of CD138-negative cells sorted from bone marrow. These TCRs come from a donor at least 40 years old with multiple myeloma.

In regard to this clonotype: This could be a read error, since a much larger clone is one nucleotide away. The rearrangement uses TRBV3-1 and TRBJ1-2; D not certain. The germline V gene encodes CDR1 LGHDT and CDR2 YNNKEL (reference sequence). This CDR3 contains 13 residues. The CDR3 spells CASSPQRRDGYAF. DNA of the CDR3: TGTGCCAGCAGCCCTCAGAGGAGAGATGGCTACGCCTTC. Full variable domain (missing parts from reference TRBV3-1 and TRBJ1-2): DTAVSQTPKYLVTQMGNDKSIKCEQNLGHDTMYWYKQDSKKFLKIMFSYNNKELIINETVPNRFSPKSPDKAHLNLHINSLELGDSAVYFCASSPQRRDGYAFGSGTRLTVV.

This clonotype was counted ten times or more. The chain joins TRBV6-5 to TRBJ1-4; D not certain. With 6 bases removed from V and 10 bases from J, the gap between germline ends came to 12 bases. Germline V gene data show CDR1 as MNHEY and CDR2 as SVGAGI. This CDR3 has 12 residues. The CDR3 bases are TGTGCCAGCAGACCAGTTTGGGGAAAACTGTTTTTT. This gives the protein CASRPVWGKLFF.

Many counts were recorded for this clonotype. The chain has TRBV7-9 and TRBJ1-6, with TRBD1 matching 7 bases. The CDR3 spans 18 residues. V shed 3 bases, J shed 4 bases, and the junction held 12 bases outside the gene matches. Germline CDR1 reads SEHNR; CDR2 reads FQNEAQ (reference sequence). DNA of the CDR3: TGTGCCAGCAGCTTGGGGGTCGGGACAGCAGGATATAATTCACCCCTCCACTTT. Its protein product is CASSLGVGTAGYNSPLHF.

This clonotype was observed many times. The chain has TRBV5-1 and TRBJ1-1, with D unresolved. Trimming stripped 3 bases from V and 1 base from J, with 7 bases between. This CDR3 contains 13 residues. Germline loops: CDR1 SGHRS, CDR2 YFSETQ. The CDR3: CASSSQRNTEAFF. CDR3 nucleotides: TGCGCCAGCAGCTCTCAGCGGAACACTGAAGCTTTCTTT.

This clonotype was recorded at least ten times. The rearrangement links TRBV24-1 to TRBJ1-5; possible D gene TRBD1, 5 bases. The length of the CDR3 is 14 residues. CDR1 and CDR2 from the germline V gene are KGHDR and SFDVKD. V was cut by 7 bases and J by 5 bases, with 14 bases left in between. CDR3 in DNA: TGTGCCACCAGCCACGGGGCAGGGTATCAGCCCCAGCATTTT. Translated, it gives CATSHGAGYQPQHF.

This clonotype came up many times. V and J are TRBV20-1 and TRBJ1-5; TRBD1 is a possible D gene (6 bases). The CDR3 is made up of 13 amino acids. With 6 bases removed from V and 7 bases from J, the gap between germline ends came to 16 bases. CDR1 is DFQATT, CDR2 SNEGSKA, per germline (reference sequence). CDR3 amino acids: CSAIYRESQPQHF. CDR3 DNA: TGCAGTGCCATTTACAGGGAAAGCCAGCCCCAGCATTTT.

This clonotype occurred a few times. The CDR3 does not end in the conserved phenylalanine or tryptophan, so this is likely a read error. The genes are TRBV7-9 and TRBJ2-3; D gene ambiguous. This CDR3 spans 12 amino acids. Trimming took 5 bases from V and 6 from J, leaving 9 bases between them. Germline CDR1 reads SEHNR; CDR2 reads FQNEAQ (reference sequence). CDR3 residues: CASSQSVDTQYL. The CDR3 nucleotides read TGTGCCAGCAGCCAGAGCGTGGATACGCAGTATCTT.

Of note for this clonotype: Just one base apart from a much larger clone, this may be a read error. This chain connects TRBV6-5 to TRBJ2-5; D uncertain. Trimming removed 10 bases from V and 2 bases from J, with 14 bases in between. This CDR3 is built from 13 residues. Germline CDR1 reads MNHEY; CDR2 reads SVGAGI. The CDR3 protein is CAIFPAGQETQYF. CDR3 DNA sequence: TGTGCCATCTTCCCGGCTGGGCAAGAGACCCAGTACTTC.

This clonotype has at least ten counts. The chain's CDR3 is CASSVVGLAGSGSYNEQFF. The CDR3 coding sequence is TGTGCCAGCAGCGTAGTCGGCCTAGCGGGTTCAGGCTCCTACAATGAGCAGTTCTTC. The chain links TRBV9 to TRBJ2-1, with 8 bases matching TRBD2. This CDR3 region has 19 residues. The V gene end was trimmed by 0 bases and the J gene end by 0 bases; junction bases not matched to a gene: 11. Germline values: CDR1 SGDLS, CDR2 YYNGEE.

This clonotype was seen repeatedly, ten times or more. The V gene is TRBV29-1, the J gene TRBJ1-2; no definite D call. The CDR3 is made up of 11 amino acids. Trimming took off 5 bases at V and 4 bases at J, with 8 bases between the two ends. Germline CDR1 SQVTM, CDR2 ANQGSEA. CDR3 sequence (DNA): TGCAGCGTTCATGCCGGCTATGGCTACACCTTC. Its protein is CSVHAGYGYTF.

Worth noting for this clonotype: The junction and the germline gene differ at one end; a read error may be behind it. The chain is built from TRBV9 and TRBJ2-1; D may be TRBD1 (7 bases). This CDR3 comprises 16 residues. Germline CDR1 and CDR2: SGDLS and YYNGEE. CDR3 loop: CVSSKSRGAAGNEQFF. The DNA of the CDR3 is TGTGTCAGCAGCAAAAGCAGGGGGGCCGCGGGTAATGAGCAGTTCTTC.

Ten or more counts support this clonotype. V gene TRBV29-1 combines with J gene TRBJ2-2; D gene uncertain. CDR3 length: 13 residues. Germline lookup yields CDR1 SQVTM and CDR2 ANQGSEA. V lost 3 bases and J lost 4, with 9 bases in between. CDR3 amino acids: CSVETRSTGELFF. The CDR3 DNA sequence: TGCAGCGTTGAGACCCGGTCCACCGGGGAGCTGTTTTTT.

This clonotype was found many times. CDR3: CSVRQGSTEAFF. In DNA form, the CDR3 reads TGCAGTGTCCGACAGGGGAGCACTGAAGCTTTCTTT. The V gene is TRBV20-1, the J gene TRBJ1-1; 8 nucleotides agree with TRBD1. J gave up 4 bases and V 7 bases, and 5 bases lay outside the gene matches. This CDR3 has 12 amino acids. Germline V gives CDR1 DFQATT, CDR2 SNEGSKA (reference sequence).

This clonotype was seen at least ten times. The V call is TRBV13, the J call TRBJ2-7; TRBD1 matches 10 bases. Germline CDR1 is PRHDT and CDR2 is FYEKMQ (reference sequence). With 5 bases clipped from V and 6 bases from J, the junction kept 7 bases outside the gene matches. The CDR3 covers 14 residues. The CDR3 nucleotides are TGTGCCAGCAGCGACAGGGGGCGGGGTGCCGAGCAGTACTTC. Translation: CASSDRGRGAEQYF.

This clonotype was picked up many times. CDR3 in amino acids: CASSFNPLQGAGANVLTF. The CDR3 nucleotides are TGTGCCAGCAGTTTCAATCCTCTACAGGGGGCTGGGGCCAACGTCCTGACTTTC. V and J are TRBV12-3 or TRBV12-4 and TRBJ2-6; 8 positions agree with TRBD1. CDR3 length: 18 amino acids. The V segment lost 3 bases and the J segment 2 bases; nucleotides outside the gene matches: 9.

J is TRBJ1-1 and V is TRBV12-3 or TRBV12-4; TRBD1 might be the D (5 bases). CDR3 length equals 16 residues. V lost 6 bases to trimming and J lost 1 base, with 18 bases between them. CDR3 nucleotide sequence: TGTGCCAGCAGGGTGATGGCAGGGAGGACGAACACTGAAGCTTTCTTT. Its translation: CASRVMAGRTNTEAFF.

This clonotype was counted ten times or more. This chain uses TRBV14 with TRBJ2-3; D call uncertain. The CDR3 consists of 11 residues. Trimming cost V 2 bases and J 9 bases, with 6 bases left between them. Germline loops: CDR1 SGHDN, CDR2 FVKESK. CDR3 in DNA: TGTGCCAGCAGCCAATCCGAGACGCAGTATTTT. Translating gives CASSQSETQYF.

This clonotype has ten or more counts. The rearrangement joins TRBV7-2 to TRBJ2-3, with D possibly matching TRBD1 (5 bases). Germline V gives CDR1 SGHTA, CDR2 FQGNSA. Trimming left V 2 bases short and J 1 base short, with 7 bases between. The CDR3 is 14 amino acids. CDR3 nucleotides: TGTGCCAGCAGCTTAATACAGGGCACAGATACGCAGTATTTT. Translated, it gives CASSLIQGTDTQYF.

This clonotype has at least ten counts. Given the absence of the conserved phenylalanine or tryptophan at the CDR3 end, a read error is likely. CDR3 protein: CATSDSQATTYEQYS. DNA for the CDR3: TGTGCCACCAGTGATTCGCAGGCGACCACCTACGAGCAGTACTCC. This chain uses TRBV24-1 with TRBJ2-7; no firm D call. V gave up 2 bases and J gave up 2 bases, with 12 bases separating them. From germline, CDR1 is KGHDR and CDR2 SFDVKD. The CDR3 is made up of 15 amino acids.

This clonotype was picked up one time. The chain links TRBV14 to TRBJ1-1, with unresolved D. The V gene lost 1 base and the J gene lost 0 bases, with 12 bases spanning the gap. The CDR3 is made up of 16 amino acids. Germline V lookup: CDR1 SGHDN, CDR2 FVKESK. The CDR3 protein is CASSQGHGVLNTEAFF. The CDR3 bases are TGTGCCAGCAGCCAAGGACACGGAGTTCTGAACACTGAAGCTTTCTTT.

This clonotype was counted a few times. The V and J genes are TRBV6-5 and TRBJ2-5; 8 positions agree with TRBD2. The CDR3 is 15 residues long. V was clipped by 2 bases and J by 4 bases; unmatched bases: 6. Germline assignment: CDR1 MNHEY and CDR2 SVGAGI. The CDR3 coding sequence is TGTGCCAGCAGTTACGGACGGGGGGGCCGAGAGACCCAGTACTTC. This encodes CASSYGRGGRETQYF.

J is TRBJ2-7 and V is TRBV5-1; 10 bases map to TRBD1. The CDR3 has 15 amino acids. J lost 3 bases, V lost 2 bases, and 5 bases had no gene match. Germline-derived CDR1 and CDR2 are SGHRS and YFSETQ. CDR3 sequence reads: CASSFGQGGSYEQYF. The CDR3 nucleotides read TGCGCCAGCAGCTTTGGACAGGGGGGAAGCTACGAGCAGTACTTC. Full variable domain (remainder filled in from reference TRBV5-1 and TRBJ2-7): KAGVTQTPRYLIKTRGQQVTLSCSPISGHRSVSWYQQTPGQGLQFLFEYFSETQRNKGNFPGRFSGRQFSNSRSEMNVSTLELGDSALYLCASSFGQGGSYEQYFGPGTRLTVT.